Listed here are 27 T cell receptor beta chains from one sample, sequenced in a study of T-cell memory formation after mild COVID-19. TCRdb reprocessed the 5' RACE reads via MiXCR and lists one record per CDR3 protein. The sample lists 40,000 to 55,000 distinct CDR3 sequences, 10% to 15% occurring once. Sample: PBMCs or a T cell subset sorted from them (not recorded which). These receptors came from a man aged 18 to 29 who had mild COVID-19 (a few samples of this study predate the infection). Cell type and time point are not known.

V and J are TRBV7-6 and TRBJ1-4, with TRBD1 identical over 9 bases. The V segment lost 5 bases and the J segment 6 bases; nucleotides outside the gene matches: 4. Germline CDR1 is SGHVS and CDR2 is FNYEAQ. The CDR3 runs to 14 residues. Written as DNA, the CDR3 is TGTGCCAGCAGCCTGGGACAGGGATATGAAAAACTGTTTTTT. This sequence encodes CASSLGQGYEKLFF.

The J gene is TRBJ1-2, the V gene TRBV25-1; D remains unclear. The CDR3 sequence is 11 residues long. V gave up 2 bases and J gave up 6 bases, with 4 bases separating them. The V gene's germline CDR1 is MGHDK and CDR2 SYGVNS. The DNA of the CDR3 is TGTGCCAGCAGTGAACAGGATGGCTACACCTTC. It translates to CASSEQDGYTF.

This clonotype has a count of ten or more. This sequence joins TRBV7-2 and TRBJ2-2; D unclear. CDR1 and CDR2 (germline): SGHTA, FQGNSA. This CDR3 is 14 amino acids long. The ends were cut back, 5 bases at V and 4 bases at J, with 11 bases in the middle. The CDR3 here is CASSRHVATGELFF. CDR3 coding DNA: TGTGCCAGCAGCCGGCATGTGGCCACCGGGGAGCTGTTTTTT.

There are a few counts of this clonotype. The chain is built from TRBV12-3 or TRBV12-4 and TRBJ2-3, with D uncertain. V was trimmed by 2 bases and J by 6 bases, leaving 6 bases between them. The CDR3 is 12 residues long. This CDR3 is CASSLLSDTQYF. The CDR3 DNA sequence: TGTGCCAGCAGTTTACTATCCGATACGCAGTATTTT.

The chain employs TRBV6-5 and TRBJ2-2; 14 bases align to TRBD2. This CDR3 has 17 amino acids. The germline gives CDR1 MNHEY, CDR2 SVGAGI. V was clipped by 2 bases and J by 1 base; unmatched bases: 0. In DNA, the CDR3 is TGTGCCAGCAGTTACGGGACTAGCGGGGGGAACACCGGGGAGCTGTTTTTT. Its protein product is CASSYGTSGGNTGELFF.

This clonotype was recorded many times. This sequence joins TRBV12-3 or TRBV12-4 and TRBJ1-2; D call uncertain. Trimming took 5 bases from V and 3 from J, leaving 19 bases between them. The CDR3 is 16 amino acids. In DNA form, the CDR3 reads TGTGCCAGCAGTCCAACCGGGCCTCAGACCTACTATGGCTACACCTTC. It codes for CASSPTGPQTYYGYTF.

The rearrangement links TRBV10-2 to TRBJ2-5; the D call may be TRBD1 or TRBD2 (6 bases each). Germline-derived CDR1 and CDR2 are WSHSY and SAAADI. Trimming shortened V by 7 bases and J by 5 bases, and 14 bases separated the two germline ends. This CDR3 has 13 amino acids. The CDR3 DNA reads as TGCGCCAGCAAAGCCGGGGGCGGCGAGACCCAGTACTTC. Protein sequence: CASKAGGGETQYF.

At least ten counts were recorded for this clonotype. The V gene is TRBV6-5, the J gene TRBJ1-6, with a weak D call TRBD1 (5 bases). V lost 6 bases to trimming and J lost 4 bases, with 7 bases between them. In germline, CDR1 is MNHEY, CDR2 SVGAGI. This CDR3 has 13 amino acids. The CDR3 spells CASRWGYNSPLHF. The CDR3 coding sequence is TGTGCCAGCAGGTGGGGGTATAATTCACCCCTCCACTTT.

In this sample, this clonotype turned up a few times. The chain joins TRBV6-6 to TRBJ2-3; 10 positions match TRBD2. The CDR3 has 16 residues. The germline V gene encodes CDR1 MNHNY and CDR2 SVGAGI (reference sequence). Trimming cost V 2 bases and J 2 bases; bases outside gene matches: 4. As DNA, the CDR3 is TGTGCCAGCAGTTACGAGACTAGCGGGTACACAGATACGCAGTATTTT. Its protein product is CASSYETSGYTDTQYF.

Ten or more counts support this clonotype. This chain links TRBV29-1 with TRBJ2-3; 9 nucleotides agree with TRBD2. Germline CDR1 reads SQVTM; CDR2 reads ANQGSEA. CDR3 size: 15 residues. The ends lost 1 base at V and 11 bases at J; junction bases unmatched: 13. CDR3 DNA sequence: TGCAGCGTTGAAGCCTCTCCGCGGGGGGGCCCAGGGCAGTATTTT. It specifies CSVEASPRGGPGQYF.

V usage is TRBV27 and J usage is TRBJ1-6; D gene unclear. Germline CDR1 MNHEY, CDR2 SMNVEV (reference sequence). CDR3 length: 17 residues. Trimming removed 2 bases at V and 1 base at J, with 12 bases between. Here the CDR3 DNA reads TGTGCCAGCAGTTTAGGGATCCTAGGGTCCTATAATTCACCCCTCCACTTT. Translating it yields CASSLGILGSYNSPLHF.

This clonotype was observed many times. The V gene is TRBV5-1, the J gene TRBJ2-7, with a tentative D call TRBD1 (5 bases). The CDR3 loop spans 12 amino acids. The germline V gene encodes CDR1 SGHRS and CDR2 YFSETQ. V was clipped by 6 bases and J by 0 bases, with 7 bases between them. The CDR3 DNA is TGCGCCAGCATAGGGGACTCCTACGAGCAGTACTTC. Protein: CASIGDSYEQYF.

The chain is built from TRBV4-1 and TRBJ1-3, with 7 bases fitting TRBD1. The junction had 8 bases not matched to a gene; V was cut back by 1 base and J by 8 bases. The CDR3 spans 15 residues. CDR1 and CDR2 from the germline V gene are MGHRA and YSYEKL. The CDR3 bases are TGCGCCAGCAGCCAAGTTCAGGGGGAGATGGACACCATATATTTT. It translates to CASSQVQGEMDTIYF.

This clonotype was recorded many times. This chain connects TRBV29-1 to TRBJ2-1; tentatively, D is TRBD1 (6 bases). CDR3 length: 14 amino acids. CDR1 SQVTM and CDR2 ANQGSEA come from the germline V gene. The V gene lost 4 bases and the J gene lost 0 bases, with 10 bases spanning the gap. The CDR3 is CSVVAGDSYNEQFF. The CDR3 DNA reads TGCAGCGTTGTCGCAGGGGACTCCTACAATGAGCAGTTCTTC.

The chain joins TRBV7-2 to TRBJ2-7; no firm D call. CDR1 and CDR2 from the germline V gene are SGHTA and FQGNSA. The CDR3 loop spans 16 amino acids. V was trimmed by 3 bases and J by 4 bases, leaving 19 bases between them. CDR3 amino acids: CASSLSSSQRAYEQYF. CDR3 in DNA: TGTGCCAGCAGCTTGTCCTCCAGTCAGCGAGCGTACGAGCAGTACTTC.

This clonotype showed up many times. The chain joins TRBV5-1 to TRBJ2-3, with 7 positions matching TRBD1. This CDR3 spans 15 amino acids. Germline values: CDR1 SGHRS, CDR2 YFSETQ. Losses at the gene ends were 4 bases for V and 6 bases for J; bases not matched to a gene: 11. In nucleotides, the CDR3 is TGCGCCAGCAGCCAGGGGGTAGGGAGCGGCGATACGCAGTATTTT. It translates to CASSQGVGSGDTQYF.

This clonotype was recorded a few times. Written as DNA, the CDR3 is TGTGCCATCAGTGAGATGCGGGGCGGTCCGGAGACCCAGTACTTC. Protein product: CAISEMRGGPETQYF. The gene calls are TRBV10-3 and TRBJ2-5; possibly TRBD2 for D (6 bases). CDR1 is ENHRY and CDR2 is SYGVKD in the germline V gene. This CDR3 is 15 amino acids long. Trimming shortened V by 2 bases and J by 5 bases, and 15 bases separated the two germline ends.

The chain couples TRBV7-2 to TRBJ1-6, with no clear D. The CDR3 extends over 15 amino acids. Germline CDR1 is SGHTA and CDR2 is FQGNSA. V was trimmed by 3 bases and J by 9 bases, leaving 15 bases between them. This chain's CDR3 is CASSFWSRMGSPLHF. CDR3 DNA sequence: TGTGCCAGCAGCTTTTGGTCAAGGATGGGTTCACCCCTCCACTTT.

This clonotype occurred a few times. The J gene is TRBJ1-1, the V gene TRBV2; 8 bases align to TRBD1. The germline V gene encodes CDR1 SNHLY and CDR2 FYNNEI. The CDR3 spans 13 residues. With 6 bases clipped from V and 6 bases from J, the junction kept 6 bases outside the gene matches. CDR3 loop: CASRKTGGAEAFF. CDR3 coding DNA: TGTGCCAGCAGAAAAACAGGGGGGGCTGAAGCTTTCTTT.

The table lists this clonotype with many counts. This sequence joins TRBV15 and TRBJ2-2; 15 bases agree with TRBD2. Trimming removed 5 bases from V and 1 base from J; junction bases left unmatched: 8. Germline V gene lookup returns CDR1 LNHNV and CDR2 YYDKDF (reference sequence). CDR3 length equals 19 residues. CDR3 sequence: CATSSLGTSGGKNTGELFF. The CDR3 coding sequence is TGTGCCACCAGCTCCCTGGGGACTAGCGGGGGGAAGAACACCGGGGAGCTGTTTTTT.

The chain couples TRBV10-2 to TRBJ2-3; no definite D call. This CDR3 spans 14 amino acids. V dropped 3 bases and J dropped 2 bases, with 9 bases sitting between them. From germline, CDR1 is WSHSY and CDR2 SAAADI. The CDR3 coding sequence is TGCGCCAGCAGTGACAGGAGTATCACAGATACGCAGTATTTT. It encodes CASSDRSITDTQYF.

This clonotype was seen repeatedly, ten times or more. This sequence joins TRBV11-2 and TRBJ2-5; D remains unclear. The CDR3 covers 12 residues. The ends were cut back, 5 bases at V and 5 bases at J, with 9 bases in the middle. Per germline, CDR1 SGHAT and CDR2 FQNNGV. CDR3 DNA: TGTGCCAGCAGCCGGAGCGCCGAGACCCAGTACTTC. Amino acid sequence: CASSRSAETQYF.

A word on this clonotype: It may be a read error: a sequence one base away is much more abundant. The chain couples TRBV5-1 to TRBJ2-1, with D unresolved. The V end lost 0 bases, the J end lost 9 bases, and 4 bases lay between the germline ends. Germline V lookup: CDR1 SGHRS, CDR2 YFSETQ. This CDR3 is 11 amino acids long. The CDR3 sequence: CASSLVGEQFF. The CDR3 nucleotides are TGCGCCAGCAGCTTGGTGGGTGAGCAGTTCTTC.

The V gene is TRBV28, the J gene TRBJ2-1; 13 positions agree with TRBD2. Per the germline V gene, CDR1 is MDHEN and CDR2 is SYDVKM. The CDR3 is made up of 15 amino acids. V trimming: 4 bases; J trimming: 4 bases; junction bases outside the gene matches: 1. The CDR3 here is CASSSTSGGYNEQFF. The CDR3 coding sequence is TGTGCCAGCAGTTCGACTAGCGGGGGGTACAATGAGCAGTTCTTC.

In nucleotides, the CDR3 is TGTGCCAGCAGCCGGGAGGGACTAGCGGGGGGGCCGTTGGATACGCAGTATTTT. This gives the protein CASSREGLAGGPLDTQYF. The gene calls are TRBV7-2 and TRBJ2-3, with TRBD2 matching 16 bases. This CDR3 has 18 residues. Per the germline V gene, CDR1 is SGHTA and CDR2 is FQGNSA. Unmatched junction bases numbered 11, after V lost 5 bases and J lost 6 bases.

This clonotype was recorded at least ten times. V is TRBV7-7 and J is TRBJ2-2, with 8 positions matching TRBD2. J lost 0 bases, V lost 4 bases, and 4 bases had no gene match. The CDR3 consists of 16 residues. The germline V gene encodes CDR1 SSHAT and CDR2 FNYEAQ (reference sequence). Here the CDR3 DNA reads TGTGCCAGCAGCTCTCGACTAGCGACGAACACCGGGGAGCTGTTTTTT. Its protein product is CASSSRLATNTGELFF.

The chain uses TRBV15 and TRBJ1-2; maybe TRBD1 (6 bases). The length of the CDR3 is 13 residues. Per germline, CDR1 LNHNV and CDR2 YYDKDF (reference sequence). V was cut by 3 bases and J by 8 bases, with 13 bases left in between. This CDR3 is CATSSRGAQGYTF. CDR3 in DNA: TGTGCCACCAGCAGTAGGGGGGCGCAGGGCTACACCTTC.